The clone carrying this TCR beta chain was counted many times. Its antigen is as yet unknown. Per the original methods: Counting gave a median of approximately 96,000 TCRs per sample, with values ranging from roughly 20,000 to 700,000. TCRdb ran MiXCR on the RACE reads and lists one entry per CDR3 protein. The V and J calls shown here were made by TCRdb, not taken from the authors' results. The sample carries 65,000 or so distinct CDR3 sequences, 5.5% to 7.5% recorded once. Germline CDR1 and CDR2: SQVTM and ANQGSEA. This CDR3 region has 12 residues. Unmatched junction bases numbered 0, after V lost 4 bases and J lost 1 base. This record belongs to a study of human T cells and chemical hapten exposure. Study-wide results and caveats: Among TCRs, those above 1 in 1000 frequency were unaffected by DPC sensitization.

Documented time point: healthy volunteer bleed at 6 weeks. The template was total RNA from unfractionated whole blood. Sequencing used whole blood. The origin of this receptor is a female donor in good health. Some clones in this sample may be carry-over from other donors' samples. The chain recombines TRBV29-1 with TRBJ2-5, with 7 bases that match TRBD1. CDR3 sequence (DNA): TGCAGCGTTGGACAGGGCCAAGAGACCCAGTACTTC. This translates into CSVGQGQETQYF.